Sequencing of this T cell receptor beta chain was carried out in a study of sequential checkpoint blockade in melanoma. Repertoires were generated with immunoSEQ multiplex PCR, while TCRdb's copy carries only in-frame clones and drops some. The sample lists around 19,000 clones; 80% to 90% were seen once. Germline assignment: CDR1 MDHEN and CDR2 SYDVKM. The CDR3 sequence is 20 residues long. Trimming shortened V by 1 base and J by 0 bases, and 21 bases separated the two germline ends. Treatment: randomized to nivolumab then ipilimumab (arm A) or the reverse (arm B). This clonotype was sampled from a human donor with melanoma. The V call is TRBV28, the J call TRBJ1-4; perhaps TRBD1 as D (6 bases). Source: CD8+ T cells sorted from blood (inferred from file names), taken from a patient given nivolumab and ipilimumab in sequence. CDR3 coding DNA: TGTGCCAGCAGTTTATTCGGACAGACCCTTATGAGTGCAACTAATGAAAAACTGTTTTTT. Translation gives CASSLFGQTLMSATNEKLFF.